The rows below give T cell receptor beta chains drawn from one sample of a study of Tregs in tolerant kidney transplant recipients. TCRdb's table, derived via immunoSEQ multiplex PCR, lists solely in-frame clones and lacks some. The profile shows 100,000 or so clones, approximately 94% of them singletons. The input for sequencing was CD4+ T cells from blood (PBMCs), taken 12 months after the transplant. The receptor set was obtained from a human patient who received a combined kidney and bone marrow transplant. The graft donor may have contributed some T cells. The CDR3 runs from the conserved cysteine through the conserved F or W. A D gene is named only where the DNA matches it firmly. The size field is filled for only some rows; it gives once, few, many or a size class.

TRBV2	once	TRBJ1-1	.	TGTGCCAGGGGAGGGGCTGAAGCTTTCTTT	CARGGAEAFF
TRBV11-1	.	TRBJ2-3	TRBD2	TGTGCCAGCAGCTTAAGAGTAGCGGGGTCAGATACGCAGTATTTT	CASSLRVAGSDTQYF
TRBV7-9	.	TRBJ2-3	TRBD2	TGTGCCAGCAGCCGGGACCGGGGGGGAGGAGATACGCAGTATTTT	CASSRDRGGGDTQYF
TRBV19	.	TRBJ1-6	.	TGTGCCAGTAGTATGAAGGGGGAAAGTAATTCACCCCTCCACTTT	CASSMKGESNSPLHF
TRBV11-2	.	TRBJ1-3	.	TGTGCCAGCAGCTTCGGGGGGCGAGGAAACACCATATATTTT	CASSFGGRGNTIYF
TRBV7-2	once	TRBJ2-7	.	TGTGCCAGCAGTCCACAGGGGAGGTTTTACGAGCAGTACTTC	CASSPQGRFYEQYF
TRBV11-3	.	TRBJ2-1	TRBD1	TGTGCCAGCAGTTCCTCGACAGGGACGTTAAACAATGAGCAGTTCTTC	CASSSSTGTLNNEQFF
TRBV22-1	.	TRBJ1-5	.	TGTCCTGGGAGCGCAAGGGAGGACGGCAATCAGCCCCAGCATTTT	CPGSAREDGNQPQHF
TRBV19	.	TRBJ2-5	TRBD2	TGTGCCAGTAGAGTAGCGGGAGTTGAGACCCAGTACTTC	CASRVAGVETQYF
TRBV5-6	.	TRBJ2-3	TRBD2	TGTGCCAGCAGCCCTAGCGGGGGGGCGGGGCATACGCAGTATTTT	CASSPSGGAGHTQYF
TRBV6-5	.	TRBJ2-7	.	TGTGCCAGCAGTTACGGGCGACAGGTCTACGAGCAGTACTTC	CASSYGRQVYEQYF
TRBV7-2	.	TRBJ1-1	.	TGTGCCTCGGGTGTAAGAACTGAAGCTTTCTTT	CASGVRTEAFF
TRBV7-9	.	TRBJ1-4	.	TGTGCCAGCAGCTTAGCAGGGTCGGGCGGGAAACTGTTTTTT	CASSLAGSGGKLFF
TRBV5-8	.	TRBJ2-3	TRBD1	TGTGCCAGCAACAGGGGTGACGTTGATACGCAGTATTTT	CASNRGDVDTQYF
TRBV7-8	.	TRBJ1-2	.	TGTGCCAGCAGCCCGGTGGGAAGGGGATGGGACTATGGCTACACCTTC	CASSPVGRGWDYGYTF
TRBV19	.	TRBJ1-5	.	TGTGCCAGTAGTATTTCCCAGGGTACGTATCAGCCCCAGCATTTT	CASSISQGTYQPQHF
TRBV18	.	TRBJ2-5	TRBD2	TGTGCCAGCTCACCGGCGGGGGAAAAAGAGACCCAGTACTTC	CASSPAGEKETQYF
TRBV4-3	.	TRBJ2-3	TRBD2	TGCGCCAGCAGCCAAGAGATCGTTGCGGGAGTTGATACGCAGTATTTT	CASSQEIVAGVDTQYF